A single sample is the source of the 21 T cell receptor beta chains below, sequenced in a study of Tregs in tolerant kidney transplant recipients. The nonmyeloablative bone marrow transplants came from related graft donors, with transient mixed chimerism. Assay used: immunoSEQ multiplex PCR; TCRdb lists only in-frame clones, some missing. The data hold 55,000 to 75,000 clones, with over 75% observed a single time. The starting material was CD4+ T cells from blood (PBMCs), obtained 6 months after the transplant. These receptors were collected from a human patient who received a combined kidney and bone marrow transplant. The graft donor may have given rise to some T cells.

For the CDR3, the DNA is TGTGCCAGCAGCTTAGTAGGGGGTAGCACTAACTATGGCTACACCTTC. Its protein product is CASSLVGGSTNYGYTF. The V gene is TRBV11-3, the J gene TRBJ1-2; TRBD1 is a possible D gene (6 bases). Germline lookup yields CDR1 SGHNT and CDR2 YENEEA. V was cut by 1 base and J by 0 bases, with 12 bases left in between. There are 16 residues in the CDR3. The full variable domain, with the rest looked up from reference TRBV11-3 and TRBJ1-2, is EAGVVQSPRYKIIEKKQPVAFWCNPISGHNTLYWYLQNLGQGPELLIRYENEEAVDDSQLPKDRFSAERLKGVDSTLKIQPAELGDSAVYLCASSLVGGSTNYGYTFGSGTRLTVV.

This chain joins TRBV12-5 and TRBJ2-3, with TRBD1 as a possible D gene (6 bases). V was cut by 0 bases and J by 2 bases, with 18 bases left in between. In germline, CDR1 is LGHNT, CDR2 FRNRAP. The CDR3 is 18 amino acids. The CDR3 nucleotides read TGTGCTAGTGGTTTGGTATTGGGGACACCGCCAGACACAGATACGCAGTATTTT. It yields the protein CASGLVLGTPPDTDTQYF. Drawing the rest from reference TRBV12-5 and TRBJ2-3, the complete variable domain is DARVTQTPRHKVTEMGQEVTMRCQPILGHNTVFWYRQTMMQGLELLAYFRNRAPLDDSGMPKDRFSAEMPDATLATLKIQPSEPRDSAVYFCASGLVLGTPPDTDTQYFGPGTRLTVL.

The chain combines TRBV5-5 with TRBJ2-7; no clear D. Germline CDR1 is SGHKS and CDR2 is YYEKEE (reference sequence). The CDR3 has 14 amino acids. The germline V and J ends were trimmed by 1 base and 1 base, with 9 bases remaining between them. The CDR3 DNA reads TGTGCCAGCAGCTTGTACTCGTCGTCCTACGAGCAGTACTTC. This encodes CASSLYSSSYEQYF.

The chain recombines TRBV11-3 with TRBJ2-2; TRBD2 matches 10 bases. Germline CDR1 is SGHNT and CDR2 is YENEEA. The CDR3 sequence is 15 residues long. With V trimmed by 3 bases and J by 6 bases, 4 bases remained unmatched. The CDR3 nucleotides read TGTGCCAGCAGCTTGGAAGGGACTAGCGCCGGGGAGCTGTTTTTT. This encodes CASSLEGTSAGELFF.

The gene calls are TRBV5-1 and TRBJ2-2; the match to TRBD2 covers 9 bases. The J segment lost 1 base and the V segment lost 4 bases, leaving 5 bases of the junction unmatched. The CDR3 runs to 16 residues. The germline V gene encodes CDR1 SGHRS and CDR2 YFSETQ. CDR3 amino acids: CASSMTSGQNTGELFF. For the CDR3, the DNA is TGCGCCAGCAGCATGACTAGCGGACAGAACACCGGGGAGCTGTTTTTT. Full variable domain (rest looked up from reference TRBV5-1 and TRBJ2-2): KAGVTQTPRYLIKTRGQQVTLSCSPISGHRSVSWYQQTPGQGLQFLFEYFSETQRNKGNFPGRFSGRQFSNSRSEMNVSTLELGDSALYLCASSMTSGQNTGELFFGEGSRLTVL.

J is TRBJ2-7 and V is TRBV21-1; the DNA was not used to check the table's D call, TRBD2. TRBV21-1 is classified as a pseudogene. The CDR3 consists of 17 residues. CDR3 region: CASSKDKSGAGANEQYF. Written as DNA, the CDR3 is TGTGCCAGCAGCAAGGACAAGTCAGGAGCGGGAGCCAACGAGCAGTACTTC.

About this clone: One end of the junction is discordant with germline, which a read error may explain. The sample contains more than one DNA sequence encoding this CDR3. This chain connects TRBV30 to TRBJ1-5; 8 bases are a match to TRBD1. In germline, CDR1 is GTSNPN, CDR2 SVGIG (reference sequence). There are 12 residues in the CDR3. The chain's CDR3 is CAWSRQGQPQHF. As DNA, the CDR3 is TGTGCCTGGAGTAGACAGGGGCAGCCTCAGCATTTT.

The rearrangement uses TRBV19 and TRBJ1-5, with a weak D call TRBD1 (6 bases). Germline V gives CDR1 LNHDA, CDR2 SQIVND (reference sequence). The CDR3 length is 15 residues. V lost 6 bases and J lost 1, with 13 bases in between. The CDR3 spells CASRSGQGSNQPQHF. The CDR3 DNA follows: TGTGCCAGTAGGTCGGGACAAGGGAGCAATCAGCCCCAGCATTTT.

The chain carries TRBV4-1 and TRBJ2-5; 7 positions agree with TRBD1. The CDR3 loop spans 17 amino acids. The junction had 12 bases not matched to a gene; V was cut back by 1 base and J by 4 bases. Germline values: CDR1 MGHRA, CDR2 YSYEKL. In DNA form, the CDR3 reads TGCGCCAGCAGCCAAGGCCTTGCCGGGCCAGGGGGAGAGACCCAGTACTTC. Residues: CASSQGLAGPGGETQYF.

The chain recombines TRBV30 with TRBJ2-3; 9 positions match TRBD2. The CDR3 is 14 amino acids. Looked up from germline, CDR1 is GTSNPN and CDR2 is SVGIG (reference sequence). The V segment lost 5 bases and the J segment 2 bases; nucleotides outside the gene matches: 5. CDR3 coding DNA: TGTGCCTGGGGTAGCGGGAGCCTCACAGATACGCAGTATTTT. This codes for CAWGSGSLTDTQYF.

The chain uses TRBV5-1 and TRBJ2-4, with 8 bases matching TRBD2. The ends lost 4 bases at V and 8 bases at J; junction bases unmatched: 14. This CDR3 is 16 amino acids long. From germline, CDR1 is SGHRS and CDR2 YFSETQ. CDR3 region: CASSIGLAQTVDIQYF. For the CDR3, the DNA is TGCGCCAGCAGCATAGGACTAGCTCAAACTGTGGACATTCAGTACTTC.

V and J are TRBV12-5 and TRBJ2-3; D may be TRBD2 (5 bases). The CDR3 totals 11 residues. From germline, CDR1 is LGHNT and CDR2 FRNRAP. V lost 6 bases to trimming and J lost 6 bases, with 7 bases between them. This CDR3 is CASGRVDTQYF. CDR3 nucleotides: TGTGCTAGTGGGAGGGTGGATACGCAGTATTTT.

The chain employs TRBV5-1 and TRBJ1-3; D is unclear. Germline CDR1 SGHRS, CDR2 YFSETQ. This CDR3 contains 16 residues. Trimming pared 4 bases from V and 0 bases from J, leaving 14 bases between. CDR3 residues: CASSPEISFSGNTIYF. CDR3 coding DNA: TGCGCCAGCAGCCCGGAGATTTCCTTCTCTGGAAACACCATATATTTT.

This clone was found a few times. This chain links TRBV10-3 with TRBJ2-3, with D tentatively TRBD2 (6 bases). This CDR3 is built from 14 residues. The germline gives CDR1 ENHRY, CDR2 SYGVKD. The V gene lost 7 bases and the J gene lost 2 bases, with 13 bases spanning the gap. The CDR3 region is CAITPGLYTDTQYF. The CDR3 DNA reads TGTGCCATCACCCCGGGACTCTACACAGATACGCAGTATTTT.

The chain combines TRBV11-2 with TRBJ2-7, with a weak D call TRBD1 (5 bases). Trimming stripped 0 bases from V and 3 bases from J, with 9 bases between. Germline V gene lookup returns CDR1 SGHAT and CDR2 FQNNGV. This CDR3 contains 14 residues. CDR3 amino acids: CASSLDGRDYEQYF. Here the CDR3 DNA reads TGTGCCAGCAGCTTAGATGGCAGGGACTACGAGCAGTACTTC.

The gene calls are TRBV2 and TRBJ2-4; D is unclear. CDR3 length: 14 residues. V was trimmed by 6 bases and J by 0 bases, leaving 9 bases between them. CDR1 is SNHLY, CDR2 FYNNEI, per germline. The CDR3 here is CASRLSLAKNIQYF. The CDR3 DNA is TGTGCCAGCAGGTTGAGTCTAGCCAAAAACATTCAGTACTTC. The complete variable domain, with remaining parts taken from reference TRBV2 and TRBJ2-4, reads EPEVTQTPSHQVTQMGQEVILRCVPISNHLYFYWYRQILGQKVEFLVSFYNNEISEKSEIFDDQFSVERPDGSNFTLKIRSTKLEDSAMYFCASRLSLAKNIQYFGAGTRLSVL.

The count of this clone is one. The chain links TRBV19 to TRBJ2-1; tentative D call: TRBD1 (6 bases). CDR1 and CDR2 from the germline V gene are LNHDA and SQIVND (reference sequence). The CDR3 has 14 residues. Between the trimmed V and J ends, which lost 3 bases and 2 bases, there was a span of 8 bases. In DNA, the CDR3 is TGTGCCAGTAGTATCACAGGGACCTACAATGAGCAGTTCTTC. It is translated as CASSITGTYNEQFF. Full variable domain (missing parts from reference TRBV19 and TRBJ2-1): DGGITQSPKYLFRKEGQNVTLSCEQNLNHDAMYWYRQDPGQGLRLIYYSQIVNDFQKGDIAEGYSVSREKKESFPLTVTSAQKNPTAFYLCASSITGTYNEQFFGPGTRLTVL.

The chain joins TRBV27 to TRBJ1-3, with D unclear. V dropped 6 bases and J dropped 2 bases, with 17 bases sitting between them. Germline CDR1 is MNHEY and CDR2 is SMNVEV (reference sequence). The CDR3 spans 16 residues. CDR3 residues: CASSASWLAAGNTIYF. CDR3 DNA: TGTGCCAGCAGCGCCTCTTGGTTGGCTGCTGGAAACACCATATATTTT.

V and J are TRBV10-3 and TRBJ1-1; perhaps TRBD1 as D (5 bases). The CDR3 sequence is 15 residues long. Germline V gene lookup returns CDR1 ENHRY and CDR2 SYGVKD. Trimming pared 3 bases from V and 7 bases from J, leaving 18 bases between. The CDR3 region has the DNA TGTGCCATCAGTGACTCTTATAATAGCGGACATGAAGCTTTCTTT. The encoded protein is CAISDSYNSGHEAFF.

This chain joins TRBV7-2 and TRBJ2-5; 13 bases are shared with TRBD2. V lost 5 bases and J lost 4; bases outside the gene matches: 7. Germline CDR1 is SGHTA and CDR2 is FQGNSA. This CDR3 is 16 amino acids long. The CDR3 sequence: CASSLRTSGGLETQYF. CDR3 coding DNA: TGTGCCAGCAGCCTTAGGACTAGCGGGGGCCTAGAGACCCAGTACTTC.

CDR3 region: CASSGTSDGLYGYTF. In nucleotides, the CDR3 is TGTGCCAGCAGTGGAACCTCGGACGGACTCTATGGCTACACCTTC. The V gene is TRBV28, the J gene TRBJ1-2; D not resolved. Germline CDR1 and CDR2: MDHEN and SYDVKM. The CDR3 loop spans 15 amino acids. V was cut by 5 bases and J by 4 bases, with 17 bases left in between.